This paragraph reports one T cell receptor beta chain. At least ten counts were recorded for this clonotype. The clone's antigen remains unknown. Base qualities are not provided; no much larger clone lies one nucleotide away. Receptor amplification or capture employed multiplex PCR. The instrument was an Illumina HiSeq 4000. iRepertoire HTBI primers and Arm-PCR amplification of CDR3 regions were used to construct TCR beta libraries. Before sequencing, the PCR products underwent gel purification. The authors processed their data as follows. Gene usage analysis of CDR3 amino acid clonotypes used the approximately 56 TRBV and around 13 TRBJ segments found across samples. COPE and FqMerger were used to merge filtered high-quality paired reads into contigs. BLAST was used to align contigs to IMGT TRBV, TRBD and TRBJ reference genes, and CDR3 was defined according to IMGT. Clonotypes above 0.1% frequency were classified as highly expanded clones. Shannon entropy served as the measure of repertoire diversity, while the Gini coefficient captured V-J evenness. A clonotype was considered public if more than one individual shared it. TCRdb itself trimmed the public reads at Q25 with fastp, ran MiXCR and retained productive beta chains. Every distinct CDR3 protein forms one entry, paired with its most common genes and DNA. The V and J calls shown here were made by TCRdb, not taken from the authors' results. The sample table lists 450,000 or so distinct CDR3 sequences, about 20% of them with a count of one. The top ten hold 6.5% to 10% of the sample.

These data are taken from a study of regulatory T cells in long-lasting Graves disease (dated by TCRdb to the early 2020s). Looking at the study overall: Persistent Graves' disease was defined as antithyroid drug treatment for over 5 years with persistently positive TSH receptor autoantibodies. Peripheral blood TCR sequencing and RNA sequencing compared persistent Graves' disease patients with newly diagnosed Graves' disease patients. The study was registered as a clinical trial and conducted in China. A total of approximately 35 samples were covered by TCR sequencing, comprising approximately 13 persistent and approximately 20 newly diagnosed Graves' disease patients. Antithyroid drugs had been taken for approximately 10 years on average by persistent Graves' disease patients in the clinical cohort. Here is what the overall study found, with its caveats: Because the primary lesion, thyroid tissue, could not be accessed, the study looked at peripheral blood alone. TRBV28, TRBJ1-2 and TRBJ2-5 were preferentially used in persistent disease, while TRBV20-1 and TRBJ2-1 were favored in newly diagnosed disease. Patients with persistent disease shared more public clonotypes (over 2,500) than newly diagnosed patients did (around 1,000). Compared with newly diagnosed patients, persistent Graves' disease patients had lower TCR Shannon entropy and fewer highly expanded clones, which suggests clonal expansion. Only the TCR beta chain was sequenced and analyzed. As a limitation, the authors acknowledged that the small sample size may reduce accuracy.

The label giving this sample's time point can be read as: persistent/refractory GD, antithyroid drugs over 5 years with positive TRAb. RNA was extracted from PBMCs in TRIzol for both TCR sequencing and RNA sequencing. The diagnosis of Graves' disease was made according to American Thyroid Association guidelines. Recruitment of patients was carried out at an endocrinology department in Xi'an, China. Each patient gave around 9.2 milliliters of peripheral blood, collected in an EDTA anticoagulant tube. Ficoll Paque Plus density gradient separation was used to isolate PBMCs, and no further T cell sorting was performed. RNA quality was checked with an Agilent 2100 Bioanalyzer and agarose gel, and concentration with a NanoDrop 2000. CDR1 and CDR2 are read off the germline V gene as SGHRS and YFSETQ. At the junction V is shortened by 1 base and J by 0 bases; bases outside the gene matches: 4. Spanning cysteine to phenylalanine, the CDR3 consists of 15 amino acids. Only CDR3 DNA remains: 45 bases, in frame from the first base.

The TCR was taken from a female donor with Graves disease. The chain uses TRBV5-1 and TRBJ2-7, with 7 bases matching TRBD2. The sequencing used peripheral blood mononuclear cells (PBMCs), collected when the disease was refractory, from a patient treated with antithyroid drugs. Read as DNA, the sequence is TGCGCCAGCAGCTTGATGGCTAGCGGCTCCTACGAGCAGTACTTC. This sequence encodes CASSLMASGSYEQYF.